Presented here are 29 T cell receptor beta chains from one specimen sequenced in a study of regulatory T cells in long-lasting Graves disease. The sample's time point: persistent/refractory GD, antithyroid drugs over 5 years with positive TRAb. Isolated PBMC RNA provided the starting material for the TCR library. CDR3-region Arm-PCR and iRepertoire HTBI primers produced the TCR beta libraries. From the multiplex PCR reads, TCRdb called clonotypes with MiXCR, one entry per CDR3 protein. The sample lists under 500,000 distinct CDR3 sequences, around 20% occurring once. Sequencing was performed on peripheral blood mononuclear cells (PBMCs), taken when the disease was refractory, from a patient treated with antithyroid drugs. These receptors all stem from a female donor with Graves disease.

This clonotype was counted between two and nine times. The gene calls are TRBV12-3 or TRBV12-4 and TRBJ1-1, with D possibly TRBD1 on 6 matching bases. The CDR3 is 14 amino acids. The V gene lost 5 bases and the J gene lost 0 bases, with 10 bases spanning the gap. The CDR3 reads CASSGQSLNTEAFF. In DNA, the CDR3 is TGTGCCAGCAGTGGACAGTCCCTGAACACTGAAGCTTTCTTT.

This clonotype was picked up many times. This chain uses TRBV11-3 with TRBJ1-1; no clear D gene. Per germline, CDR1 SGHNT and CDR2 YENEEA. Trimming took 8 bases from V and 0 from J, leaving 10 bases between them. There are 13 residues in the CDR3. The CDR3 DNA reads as TGTGCCAGCGAGGATGTTATGAACACTGAAGCTTTCTTT. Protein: CASEDVMNTEAFF. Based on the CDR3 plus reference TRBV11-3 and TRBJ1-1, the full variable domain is EAGVVQSPRYKIIEKKQPVAFWCNPISGHNTLYWYLQNLGQGPELLIRYENEEAVDDSQLPKDRFSAERLKGVDSTLKIQPAELGDSAVYLCASEDVMNTEAFFGQGTRLTVV.

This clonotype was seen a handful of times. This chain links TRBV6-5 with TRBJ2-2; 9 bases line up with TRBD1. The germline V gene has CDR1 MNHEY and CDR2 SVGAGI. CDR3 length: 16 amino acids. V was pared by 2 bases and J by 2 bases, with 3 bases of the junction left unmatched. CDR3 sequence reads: CASSYRGQGNTGELFF. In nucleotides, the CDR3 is TGTGCCAGCAGTTACCGGGGACAGGGAAACACCGGGGAGCTGTTTTTT.

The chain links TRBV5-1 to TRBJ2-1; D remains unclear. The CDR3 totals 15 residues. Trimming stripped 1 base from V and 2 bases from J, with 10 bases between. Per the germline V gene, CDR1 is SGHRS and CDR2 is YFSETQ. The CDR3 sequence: CASSLNSITYNEQFF. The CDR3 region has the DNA TGCGCCAGCAGCTTGAATAGCATTACCTACAATGAGCAGTTCTTC.

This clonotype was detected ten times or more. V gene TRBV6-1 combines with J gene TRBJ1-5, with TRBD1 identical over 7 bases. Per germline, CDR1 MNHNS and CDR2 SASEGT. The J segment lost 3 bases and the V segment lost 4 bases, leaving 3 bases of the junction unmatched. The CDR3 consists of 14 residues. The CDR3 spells CASSGQGFNQPQHF. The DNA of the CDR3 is TGTGCCAGCAGTGGACAGGGCTTCAATCAGCCCCAGCATTTT.

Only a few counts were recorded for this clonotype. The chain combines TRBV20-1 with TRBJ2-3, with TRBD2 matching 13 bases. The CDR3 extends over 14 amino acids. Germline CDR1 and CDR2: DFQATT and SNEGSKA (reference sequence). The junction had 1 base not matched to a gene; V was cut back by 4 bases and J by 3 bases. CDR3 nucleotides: TGCAGTGCTATGACTAGCGGGAGGACAGATACGCAGTATTTT. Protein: CSAMTSGRTDTQYF.

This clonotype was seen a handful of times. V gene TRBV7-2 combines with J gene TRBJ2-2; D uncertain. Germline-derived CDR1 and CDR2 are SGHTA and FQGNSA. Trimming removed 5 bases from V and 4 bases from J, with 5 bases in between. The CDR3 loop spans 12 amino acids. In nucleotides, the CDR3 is TGTGCCAGCAGCCACGCCACCGGGGAGCTGTTTTTT. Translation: CASSHATGELFF.

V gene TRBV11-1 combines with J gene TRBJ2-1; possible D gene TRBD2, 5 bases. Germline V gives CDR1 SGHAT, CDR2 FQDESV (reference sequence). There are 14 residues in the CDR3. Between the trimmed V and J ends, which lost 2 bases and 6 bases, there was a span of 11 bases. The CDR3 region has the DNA TGTGCCAGCAGCTTAATAGGGAGCTCCAATGAGCAGTTCTTC. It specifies CASSLIGSSNEQFF. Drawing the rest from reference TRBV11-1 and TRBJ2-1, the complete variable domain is EAEVAQSPRYKITEKSQAVAFWCDPISGHATLYWYRQILGQGPELLVQFQDESVVDDSQLPKDRFSAERLKGVDSTLKIQPAELGDSAMYLCASSLIGSSNEQFFGPGTRLTVL.

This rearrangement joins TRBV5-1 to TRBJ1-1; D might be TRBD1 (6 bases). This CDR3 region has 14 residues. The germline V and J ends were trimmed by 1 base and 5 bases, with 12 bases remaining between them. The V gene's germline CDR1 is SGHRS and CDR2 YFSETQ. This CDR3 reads CASSLTGRGTEAFF. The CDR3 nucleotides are TGCGCCAGCAGCTTGACAGGGCGAGGAACTGAAGCTTTCTTT.

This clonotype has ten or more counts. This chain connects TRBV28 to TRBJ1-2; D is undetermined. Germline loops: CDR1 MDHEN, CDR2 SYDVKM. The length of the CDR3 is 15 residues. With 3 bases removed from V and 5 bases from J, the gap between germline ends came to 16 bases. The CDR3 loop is CASSFGGRNLYGYTF. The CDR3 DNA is TGTGCCAGCAGTTTTGGAGGTCGGAACCTTTATGGCTACACCTTC.

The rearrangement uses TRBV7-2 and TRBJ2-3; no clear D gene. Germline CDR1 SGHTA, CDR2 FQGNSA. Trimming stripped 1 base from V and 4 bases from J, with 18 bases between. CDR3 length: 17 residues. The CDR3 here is CASSLGPLAASADTQYF. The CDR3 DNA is TGTGCCAGCAGCTTAGGGCCCTTGGCGGCGAGTGCAGATACGCAGTATTTT.

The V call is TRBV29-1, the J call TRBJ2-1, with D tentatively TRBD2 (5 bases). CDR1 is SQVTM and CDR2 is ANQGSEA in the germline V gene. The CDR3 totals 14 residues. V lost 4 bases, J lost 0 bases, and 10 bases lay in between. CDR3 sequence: CSVVGAFSYNEQFF. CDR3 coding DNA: TGCAGCGTTGTGGGAGCATTCTCCTACAATGAGCAGTTCTTC.

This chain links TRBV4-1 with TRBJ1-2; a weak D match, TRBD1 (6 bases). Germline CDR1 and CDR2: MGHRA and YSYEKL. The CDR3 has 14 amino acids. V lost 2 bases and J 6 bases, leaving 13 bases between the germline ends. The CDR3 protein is CASSQTRDIHGYTF. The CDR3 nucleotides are TGCGCCAGCAGCCAAACCCGGGACATTCATGGCTACACCTTC.

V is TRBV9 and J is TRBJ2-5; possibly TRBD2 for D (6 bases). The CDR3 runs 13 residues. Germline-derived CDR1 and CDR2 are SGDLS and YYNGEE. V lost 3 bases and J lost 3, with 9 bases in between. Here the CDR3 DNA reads TGTGCCAGCAGCGAGGAGGGTAAAGAGACCCAGTACTTC. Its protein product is CASSEEGKETQYF.

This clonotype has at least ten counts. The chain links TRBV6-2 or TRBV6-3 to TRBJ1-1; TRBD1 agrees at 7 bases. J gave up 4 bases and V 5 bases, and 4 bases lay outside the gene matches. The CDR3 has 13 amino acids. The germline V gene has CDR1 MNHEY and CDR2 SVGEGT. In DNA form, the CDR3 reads TGTGCCAGCAGTGGACAGGTTGGCACTGAAGCTTTCTTT. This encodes CASSGQVGTEAFF.

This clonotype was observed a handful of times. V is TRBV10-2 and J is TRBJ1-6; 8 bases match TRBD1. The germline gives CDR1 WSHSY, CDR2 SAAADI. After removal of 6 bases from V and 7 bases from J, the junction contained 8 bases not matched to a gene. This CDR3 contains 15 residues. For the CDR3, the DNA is TGCGCCAGCAGACTAGACAGGGGAGGAAATTCACCCCTCCACTTT. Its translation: CASRLDRGGNSPLHF.

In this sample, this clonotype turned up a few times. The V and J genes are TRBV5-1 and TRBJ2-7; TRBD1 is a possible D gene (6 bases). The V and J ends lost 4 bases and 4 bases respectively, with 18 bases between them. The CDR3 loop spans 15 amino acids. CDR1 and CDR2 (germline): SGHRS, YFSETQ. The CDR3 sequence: CASSLVEGVYYEQYF. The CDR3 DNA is TGCGCCAGCAGCCTTGTAGAGGGGGTATATTACGAGCAGTACTTC.

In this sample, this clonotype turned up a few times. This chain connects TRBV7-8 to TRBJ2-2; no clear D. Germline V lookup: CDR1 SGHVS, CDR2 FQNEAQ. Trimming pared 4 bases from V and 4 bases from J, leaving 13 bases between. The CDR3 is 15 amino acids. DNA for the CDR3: TGTGCCAGCAGCTCAGACCCGCGTGGCACCGGGGAGCTGTTTTTT. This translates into CASSSDPRGTGELFF.

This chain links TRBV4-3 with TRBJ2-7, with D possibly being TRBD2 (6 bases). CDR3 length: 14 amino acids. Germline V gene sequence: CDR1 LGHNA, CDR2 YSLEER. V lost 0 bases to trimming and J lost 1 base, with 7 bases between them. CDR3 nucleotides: TGCGCCAGCAGCCAAGACGCGGGATCCTACGAGCAGTACTTC. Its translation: CASSQDAGSYEQYF.

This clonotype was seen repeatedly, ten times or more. CDR3 sequence: CASSRPGTGDYEQYF. The CDR3 DNA sequence: TGTGCCAGCAGCCGCCCCGGGACAGGGGACTACGAGCAGTACTTC. The genes are TRBV6-1 and TRBJ2-7; TRBD1 agrees at 10 bases. Germline V lookup: CDR1 MNHNS, CDR2 SASEGT. V lost 6 bases and J lost 3; bases outside the gene matches: 8. The CDR3 loop spans 15 amino acids.

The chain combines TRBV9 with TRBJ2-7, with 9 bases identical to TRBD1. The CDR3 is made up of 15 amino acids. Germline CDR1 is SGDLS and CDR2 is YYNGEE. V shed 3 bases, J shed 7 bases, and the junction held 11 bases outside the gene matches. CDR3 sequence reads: CASSAGQGPSREQYF. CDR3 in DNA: TGTGCCAGCAGCGCCGGACAGGGGCCCTCGAGGGAGCAGTACTTC.

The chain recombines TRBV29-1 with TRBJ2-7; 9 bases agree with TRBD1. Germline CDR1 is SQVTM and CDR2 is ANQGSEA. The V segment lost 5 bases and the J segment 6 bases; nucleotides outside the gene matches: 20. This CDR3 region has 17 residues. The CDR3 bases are TGCAGCGTTTTTTCCCCCAGACTACAGGGGGCGTCTCTCGAGCAGTACTTC. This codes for CSVFSPRLQGASLEQYF.

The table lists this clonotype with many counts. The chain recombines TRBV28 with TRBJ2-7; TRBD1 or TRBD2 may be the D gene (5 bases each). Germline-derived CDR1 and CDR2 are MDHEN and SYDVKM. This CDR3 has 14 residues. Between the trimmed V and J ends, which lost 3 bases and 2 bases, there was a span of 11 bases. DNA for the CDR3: TGTGCCAGCAGTTTCTTTCAGGGAGCCTACGAGCAGTACTTC. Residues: CASSFFQGAYEQYF.

CDR3 sequence: CSARSLGETYEQYF. The CDR3 bases are TGCAGTGCTAGATCCTTGGGCGAGACCTACGAGCAGTACTTC. V is TRBV20-1 and J is TRBJ2-7; D not certain. This CDR3 is 14 amino acids long. V was trimmed by 2 bases and J by 2 bases, leaving 13 bases between them. Looked up from germline, CDR1 is DFQATT and CDR2 is SNEGSKA (reference sequence).

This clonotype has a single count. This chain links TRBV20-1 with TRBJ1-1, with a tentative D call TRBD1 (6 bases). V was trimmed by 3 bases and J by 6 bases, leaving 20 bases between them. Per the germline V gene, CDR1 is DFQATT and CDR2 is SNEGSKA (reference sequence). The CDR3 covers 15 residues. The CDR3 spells CSARAEGGWYAEAFF. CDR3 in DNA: TGCAGTGCTAGGGCTGAGGGGGGTTGGTATGCTGAAGCTTTCTTT.

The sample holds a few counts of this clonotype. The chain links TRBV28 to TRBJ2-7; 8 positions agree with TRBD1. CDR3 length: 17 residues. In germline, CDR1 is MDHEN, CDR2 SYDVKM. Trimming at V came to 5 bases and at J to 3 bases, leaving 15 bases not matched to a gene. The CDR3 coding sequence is TGTGCCAGCAGTGTTAAGCAAGGGACAGGAGATCTCTACGAGCAGTACTTC. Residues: CASSVKQGTGDLYEQYF.

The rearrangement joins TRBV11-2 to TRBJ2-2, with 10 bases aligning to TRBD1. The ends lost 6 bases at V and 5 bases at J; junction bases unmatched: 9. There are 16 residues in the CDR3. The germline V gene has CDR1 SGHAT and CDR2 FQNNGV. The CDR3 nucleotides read TGTGCCAGCAGTTGGCGGACAGGGGGAAGAACCGGGGAGCTGTTTTTT. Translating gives CASSWRTGGRTGELFF.

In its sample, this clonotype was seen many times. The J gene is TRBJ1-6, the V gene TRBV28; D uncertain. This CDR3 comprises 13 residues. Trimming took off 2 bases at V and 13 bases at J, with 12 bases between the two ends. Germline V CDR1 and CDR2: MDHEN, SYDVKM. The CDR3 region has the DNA TGTGCCAGCAGTTTAGATGGAGCGTCCCCCCTCCACTTT. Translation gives CASSLDGASPLHF.

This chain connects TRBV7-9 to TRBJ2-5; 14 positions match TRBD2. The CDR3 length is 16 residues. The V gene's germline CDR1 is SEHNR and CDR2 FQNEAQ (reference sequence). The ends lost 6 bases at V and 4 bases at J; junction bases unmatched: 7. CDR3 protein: CASRAKGLAGVETQYF. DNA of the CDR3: TGTGCCAGCAGAGCCAAGGGACTAGCGGGAGTAGAGACCCAGTACTTC.